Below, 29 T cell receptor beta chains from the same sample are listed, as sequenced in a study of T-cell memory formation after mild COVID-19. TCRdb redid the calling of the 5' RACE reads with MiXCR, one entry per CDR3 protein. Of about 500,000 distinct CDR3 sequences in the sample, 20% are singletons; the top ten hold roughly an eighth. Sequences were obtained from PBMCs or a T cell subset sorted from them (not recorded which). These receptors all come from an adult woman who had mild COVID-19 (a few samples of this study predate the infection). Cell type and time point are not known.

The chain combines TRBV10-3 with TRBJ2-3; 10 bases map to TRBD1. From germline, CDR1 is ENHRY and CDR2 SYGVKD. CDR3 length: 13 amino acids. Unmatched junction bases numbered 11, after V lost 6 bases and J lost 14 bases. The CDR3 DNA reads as TGTGCCATCAGCGACCCGGGACAGGGGTCTCGGTATTTT. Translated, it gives CAISDPGQGSRYF.

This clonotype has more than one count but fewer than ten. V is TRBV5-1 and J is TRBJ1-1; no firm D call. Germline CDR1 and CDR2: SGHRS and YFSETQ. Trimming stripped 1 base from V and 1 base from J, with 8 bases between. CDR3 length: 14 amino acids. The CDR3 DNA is TGCGCCAGCAGCTTGAAGGCCGCGAACACTGAAGCTTTCTTT. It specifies CASSLKAANTEAFF. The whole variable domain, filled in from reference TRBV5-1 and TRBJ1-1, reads KAGVTQTPRYLIKTRGQQVTLSCSPISGHRSVSWYQQTPGQGLQFLFEYFSETQRNKGNFPGRFSGRQFSNSRSEMNVSTLELGDSALYLCASSLKAANTEAFFGQGTRLTVV.

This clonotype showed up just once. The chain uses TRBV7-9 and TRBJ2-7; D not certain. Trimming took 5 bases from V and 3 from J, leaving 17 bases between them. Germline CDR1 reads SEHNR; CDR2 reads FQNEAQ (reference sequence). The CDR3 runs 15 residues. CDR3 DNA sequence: TGTGCCAGCAGCCCTCGGGCAGGAACAAGCTACGAGCAGTACTTC. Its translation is CASSPRAGTSYEQYF.

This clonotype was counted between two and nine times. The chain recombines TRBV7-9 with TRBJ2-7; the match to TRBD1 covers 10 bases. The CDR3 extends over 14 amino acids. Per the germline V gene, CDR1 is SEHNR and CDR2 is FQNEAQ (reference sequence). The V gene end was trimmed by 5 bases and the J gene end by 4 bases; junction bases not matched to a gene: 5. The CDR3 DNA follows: TGTGCCAGCAGCCGAGGGACAGGGGATTACGAGCAGTACTTC. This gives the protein CASSRGTGDYEQYF.

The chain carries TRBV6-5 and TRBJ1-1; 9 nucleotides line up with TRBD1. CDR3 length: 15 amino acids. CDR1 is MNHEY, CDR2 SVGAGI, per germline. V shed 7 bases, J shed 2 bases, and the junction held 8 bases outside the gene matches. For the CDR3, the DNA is TGTGCCAGCACCCCGGACAGGGGACTCAACACTGAAGCTTTCTTT. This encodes CASTPDRGLNTEAFF.

The chain's CDR3 is CASSPGTALGSPLHF. CDR3 coding DNA: TGCGCCAGCAGCCCCGGGACAGCGCTGGGGTCACCCCTCCACTTT. V and J are TRBV5-1 and TRBJ1-6; 7 bases are a match to TRBD1. V shed 4 bases, J shed 10 bases, and the junction held 11 bases outside the gene matches. Germline lookup yields CDR1 SGHRS and CDR2 YFSETQ. The CDR3 extends over 15 amino acids.

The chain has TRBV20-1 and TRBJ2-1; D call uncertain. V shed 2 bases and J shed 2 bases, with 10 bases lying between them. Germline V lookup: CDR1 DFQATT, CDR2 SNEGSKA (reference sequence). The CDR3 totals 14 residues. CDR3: CSARSLVAYNEQFF. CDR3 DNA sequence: TGCAGTGCTAGAAGTCTGGTTGCCTACAATGAGCAGTTCTTC.

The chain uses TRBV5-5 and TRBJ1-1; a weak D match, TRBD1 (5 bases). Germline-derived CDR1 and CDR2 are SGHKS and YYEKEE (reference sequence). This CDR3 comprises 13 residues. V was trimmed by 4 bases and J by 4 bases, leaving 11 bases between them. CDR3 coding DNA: TGTGCCAGCAGCCCACGGGGGTCCACTGAAGCTTTCTTT. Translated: CASSPRGSTEAFF.

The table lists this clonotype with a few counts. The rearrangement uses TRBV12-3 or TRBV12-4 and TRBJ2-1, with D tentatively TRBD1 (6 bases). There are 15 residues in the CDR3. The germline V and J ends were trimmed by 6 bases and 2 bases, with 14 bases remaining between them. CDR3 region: CASRTTGSTYNEQFF. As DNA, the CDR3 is TGTGCCAGCAGAACTACAGGGTCCACCTACAATGAGCAGTTCTTC.

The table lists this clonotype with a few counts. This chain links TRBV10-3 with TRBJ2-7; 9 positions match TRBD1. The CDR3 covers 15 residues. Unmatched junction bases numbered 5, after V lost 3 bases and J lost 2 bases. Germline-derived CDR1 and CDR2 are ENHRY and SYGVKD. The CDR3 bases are TGTGCCATCAGTGAAAGACAGGGGGGAACCTACGAGCAGTACTTC. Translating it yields CAISERQGGTYEQYF.

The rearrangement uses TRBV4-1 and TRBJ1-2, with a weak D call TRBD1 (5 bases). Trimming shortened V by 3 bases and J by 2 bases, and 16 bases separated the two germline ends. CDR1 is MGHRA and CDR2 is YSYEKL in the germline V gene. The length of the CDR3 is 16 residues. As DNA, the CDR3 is TGCGCCAGCAGCCAGATGCGGGGCGCAGGGAACTATGGCTACACCTTC. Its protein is CASSQMRGAGNYGYTF.

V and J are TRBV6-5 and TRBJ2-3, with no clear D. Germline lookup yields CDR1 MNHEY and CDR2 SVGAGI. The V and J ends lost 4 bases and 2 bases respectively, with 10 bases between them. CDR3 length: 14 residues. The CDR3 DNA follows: TGTGCCAGCAGTTTGGGCAGATTCACAGATACGCAGTATTTT. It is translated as CASSLGRFTDTQYF.

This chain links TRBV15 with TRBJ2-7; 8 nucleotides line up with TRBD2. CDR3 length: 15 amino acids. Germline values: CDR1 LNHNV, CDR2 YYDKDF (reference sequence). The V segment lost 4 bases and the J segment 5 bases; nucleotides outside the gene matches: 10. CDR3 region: CATSKREKGRDEQYF. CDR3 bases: TGTGCCACCAGCAAGCGGGAGAAGGGTAGGGACGAGCAGTACTTC.

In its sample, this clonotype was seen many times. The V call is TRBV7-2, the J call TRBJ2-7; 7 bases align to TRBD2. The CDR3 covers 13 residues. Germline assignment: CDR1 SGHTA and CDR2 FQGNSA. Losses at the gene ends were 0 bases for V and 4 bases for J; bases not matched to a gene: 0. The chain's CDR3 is CASSLAREYEQYF. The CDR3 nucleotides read TGTGCCAGCAGCTTAGCGCGGGAGTACGAGCAGTACTTC.

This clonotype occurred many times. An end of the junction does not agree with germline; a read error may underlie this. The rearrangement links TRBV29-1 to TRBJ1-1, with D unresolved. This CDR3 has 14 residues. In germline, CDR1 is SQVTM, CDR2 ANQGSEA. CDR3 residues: CSVQDFSDGVKAFF. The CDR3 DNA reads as TGCAGCGTTCAAGACTTCTCGGACGGGGTTAAAGCTTTCTTT.

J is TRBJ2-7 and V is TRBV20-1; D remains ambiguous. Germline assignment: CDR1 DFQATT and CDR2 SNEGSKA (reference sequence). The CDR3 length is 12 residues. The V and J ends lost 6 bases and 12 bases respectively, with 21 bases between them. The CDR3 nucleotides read TGCAGTGCCAAAGTGGGTCCTTGGGTCCCGTACTTC. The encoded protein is CSAKVGPWVPYF.

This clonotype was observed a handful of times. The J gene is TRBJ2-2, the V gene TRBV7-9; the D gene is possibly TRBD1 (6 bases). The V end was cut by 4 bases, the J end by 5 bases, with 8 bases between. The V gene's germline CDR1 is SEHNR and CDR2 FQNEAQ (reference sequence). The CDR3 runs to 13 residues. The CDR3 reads CASSWGQTGELFF. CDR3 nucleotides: TGTGCCAGCAGCTGGGGGCAGACCGGGGAGCTGTTTTTT.

In nucleotides, the CDR3 is TGTGCCACCAGTGATTTATCGGGGAGAGGAGAGACCCAGTACTTC. It is translated as CATSDLSGRGETQYF. The chain combines TRBV24-1 with TRBJ2-5, with D perhaps matching TRBD2 (5 bases). This CDR3 spans 15 amino acids. V lost 1 base and J 4 bases, leaving 12 bases between the germline ends. The germline V gene encodes CDR1 KGHDR and CDR2 SFDVKD.

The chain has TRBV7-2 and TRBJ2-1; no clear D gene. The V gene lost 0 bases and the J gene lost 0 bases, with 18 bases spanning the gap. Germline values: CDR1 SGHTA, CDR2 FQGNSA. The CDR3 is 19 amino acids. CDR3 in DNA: TGTGCCAGCAGCTTAGCCCTCTTTTCCGCGGCCAGCTCCTACAATGAGCAGTTCTTC. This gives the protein CASSLALFSAASSYNEQFF.

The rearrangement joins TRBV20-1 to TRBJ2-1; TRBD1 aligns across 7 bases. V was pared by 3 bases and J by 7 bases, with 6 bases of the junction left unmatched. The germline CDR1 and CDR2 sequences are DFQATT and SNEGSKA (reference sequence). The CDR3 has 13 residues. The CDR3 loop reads CSARTRGWNEQFF. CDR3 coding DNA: TGCAGTGCTAGGACCAGGGGGTGGAATGAGCAGTTCTTC.

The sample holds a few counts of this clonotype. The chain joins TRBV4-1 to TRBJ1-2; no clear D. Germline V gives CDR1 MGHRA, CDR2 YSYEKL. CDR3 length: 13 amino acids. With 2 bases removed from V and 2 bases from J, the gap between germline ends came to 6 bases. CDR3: CASSQTVNYGYTF. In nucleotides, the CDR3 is TGCGCCAGCAGCCAAACGGTCAACTATGGCTACACCTTC.

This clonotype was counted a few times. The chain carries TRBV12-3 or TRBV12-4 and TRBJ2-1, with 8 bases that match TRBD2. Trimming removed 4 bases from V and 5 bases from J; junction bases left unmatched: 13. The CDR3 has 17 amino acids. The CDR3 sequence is CASSSTGGARRNNEQFF. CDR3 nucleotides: TGTGCCAGCAGTTCCACGGGGGGGGCACGGCGGAACAATGAGCAGTTCTTC.

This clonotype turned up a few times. The CDR3 nucleotides are TGTGCCAGCAGCTTACTCGAGGGGACAGGGACTTACGAGCAGTACTTC. Its translation: CASSLLEGTGTYEQYF. The chain couples TRBV7-6 to TRBJ2-7; 9 nucleotides align to TRBD1. Trimming removed 2 bases from V and 4 bases from J; junction bases left unmatched: 9. This CDR3 region has 16 residues. Germline lookup yields CDR1 SGHVS and CDR2 FNYEAQ.

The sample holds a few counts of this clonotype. The CDR3, as DNA: TGTGCCAGCAGCCAGGGGACAGTTCACTACGAGCAGTACTTC. Protein: CASSQGTVHYEQYF. J is TRBJ2-7 and V is TRBV5-5; 7 bases align to TRBD1. The length of the CDR3 is 14 residues. J gave up 3 bases and V 4 bases, and 7 bases lay outside the gene matches. Germline values: CDR1 SGHKS, CDR2 YYEKEE (reference sequence).

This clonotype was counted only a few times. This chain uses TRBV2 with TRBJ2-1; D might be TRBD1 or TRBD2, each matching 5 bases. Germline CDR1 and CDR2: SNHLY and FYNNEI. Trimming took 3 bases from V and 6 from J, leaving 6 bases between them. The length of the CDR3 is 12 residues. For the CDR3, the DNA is TGTGCCAGCAGTGATGGGACCAATGAGCAGTTCTTC. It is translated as CASSDGTNEQFF. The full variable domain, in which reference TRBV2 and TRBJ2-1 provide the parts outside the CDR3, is EPEVTQTPSHQVTQMGQEVILRCVPISNHLYFYWYRQILGQKVEFLVSFYNNEISEKSEIFDDQFSVERPDGSNFTLKIRSTKLEDSAMYFCASSDGTNEQFFGPGTRLTVL.

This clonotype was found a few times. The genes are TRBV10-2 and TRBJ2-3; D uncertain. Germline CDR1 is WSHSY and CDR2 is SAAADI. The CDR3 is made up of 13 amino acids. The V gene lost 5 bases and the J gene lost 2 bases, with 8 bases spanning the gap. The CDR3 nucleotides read TGCGCCAGCAGTACGACCGACACAGATACGCAGTATTTT. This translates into CASSTTDTDTQYF.

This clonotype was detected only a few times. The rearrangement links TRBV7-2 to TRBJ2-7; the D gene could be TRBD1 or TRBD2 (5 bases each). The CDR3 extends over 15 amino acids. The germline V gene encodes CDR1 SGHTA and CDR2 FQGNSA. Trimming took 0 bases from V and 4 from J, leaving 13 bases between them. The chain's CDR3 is CASSLAPGPGYEQYF. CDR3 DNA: TGTGCCAGCAGCTTAGCCCCGGGACCGGGGTACGAGCAGTACTTC.

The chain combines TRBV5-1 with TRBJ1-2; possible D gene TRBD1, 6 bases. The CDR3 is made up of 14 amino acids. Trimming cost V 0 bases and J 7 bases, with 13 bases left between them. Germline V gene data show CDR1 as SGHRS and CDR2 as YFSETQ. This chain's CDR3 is CASSLEGRGFGYTF. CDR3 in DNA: TGCGCCAGCAGCTTGGAGGGCAGGGGCTTTGGCTACACCTTC.

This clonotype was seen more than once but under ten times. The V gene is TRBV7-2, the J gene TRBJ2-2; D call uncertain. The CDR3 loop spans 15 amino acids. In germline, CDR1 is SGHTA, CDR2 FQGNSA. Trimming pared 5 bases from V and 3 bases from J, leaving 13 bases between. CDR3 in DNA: TGTGCCAGCAGCCGAGTCGTGGTTCACACCGGGGAGCTGTTTTTT. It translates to CASSRVVVHTGELFF.